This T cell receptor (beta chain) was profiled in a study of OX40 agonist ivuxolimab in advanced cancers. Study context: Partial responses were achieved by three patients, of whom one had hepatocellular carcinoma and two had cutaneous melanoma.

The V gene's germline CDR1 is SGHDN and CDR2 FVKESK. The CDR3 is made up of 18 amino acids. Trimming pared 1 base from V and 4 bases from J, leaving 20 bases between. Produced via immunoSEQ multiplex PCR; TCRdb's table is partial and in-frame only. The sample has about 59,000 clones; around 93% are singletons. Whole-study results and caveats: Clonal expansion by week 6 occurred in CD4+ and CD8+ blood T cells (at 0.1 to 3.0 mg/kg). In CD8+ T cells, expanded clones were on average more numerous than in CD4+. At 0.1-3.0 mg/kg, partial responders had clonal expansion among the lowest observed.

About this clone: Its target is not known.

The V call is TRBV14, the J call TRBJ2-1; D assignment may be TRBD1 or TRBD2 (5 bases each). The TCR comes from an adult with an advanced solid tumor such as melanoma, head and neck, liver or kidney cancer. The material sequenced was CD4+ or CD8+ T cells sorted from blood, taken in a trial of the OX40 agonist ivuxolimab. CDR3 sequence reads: CASSQALRSRERYNEQFF. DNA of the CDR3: TGTGCCAGCAGCCAAGCCCTTAGAAGCAGGGAGCGGTACAATGAGCAGTTCTTC. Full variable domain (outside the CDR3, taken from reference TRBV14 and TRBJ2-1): EAGVTQFPSHSVIEKGQTVTLRCDPISGHDNLYWYRRVMGKEIKFLLHFVKESKQDESGMPNNRFLAERTGGTYSTLKVQPAELEDSGVYFCASSQALRSRERYNEQFFGPGTRLTVL.